The 32 T cell receptor beta chains presented below share a single source sample, sequenced in a study of blood T cell repertoires in COVID-19. Here immunoSEQ multiplex PCR was the method, and the copy in TCRdb shows in-frame clones only, minus some. The sample lists around 160,000 clones, roughly 85% occurring once. The specimen sequenced was peripheral blood. The receptors stem from a woman between 55 and 75 years old with COVID-19, enrolled during active disease.

The chain joins TRBV11-3 to TRBJ2-5; the match to TRBD2 covers 15 bases. Germline V gene lookup returns CDR1 SGHNT and CDR2 YENEEA. The CDR3 runs to 15 residues. Trimming removed 5 bases from V and 5 bases from J; junction bases left unmatched: 3. The CDR3, as DNA: TGTGCCAGCAGCCGGACTAGCGGGGGGGCTGAGACCCAGTACTTC. Its translation: CASSRTSGGAETQYF.

V usage is TRBV11-2 and J usage is TRBJ2-1; 9 bases match TRBD2. Germline CDR1 SGHAT, CDR2 FQNNGV. The ends lost 5 bases at V and 2 bases at J; junction bases unmatched: 7. The length of the CDR3 is 16 residues. In DNA, the CDR3 is TGTGCCAGCAGCCCCGATCTAGCGGGGCCCTACAATGAGCAGTTCTTC. This codes for CASSPDLAGPYNEQFF.

The chain uses TRBV7-3 and TRBJ1-2, with 10 bases that match TRBD1. This CDR3 contains 13 residues. The germline V gene encodes CDR1 SGHTA and CDR2 FQGTGA. J gave up 6 bases and V 4 bases, and 2 bases lay outside the gene matches. The CDR3, as DNA: TGTGCCAGCAGCTCCGGACAGGGGGATGGCTACACCTTC. Its protein is CASSSGQGDGYTF.

The genes are TRBV7-3 and TRBJ2-4; 7 positions match TRBD1. Germline CDR1 and CDR2: SGHTA and FQGTGA. J was trimmed by 6 bases and V by 4 bases; bases with no gene match: 12. The CDR3 runs 16 residues. CDR3 sequence (DNA): TGTGCCAGCAGCTCGACCGACAGGGACGTTGGAAACATTCAGTACTTC. This codes for CASSSTDRDVGNIQYF.

The CDR3 region is CATASGFSYEQYF. The CDR3 nucleotides read TGTGCCACCGCCTCGGGGTTTTCCTACGAGCAGTACTTC. This chain uses TRBV27 with TRBJ2-7, with a possible D match to TRBD2 (5 bases). Trimming cost V 10 bases and J 1 base, with 14 bases left between them. From germline, CDR1 is MNHEY and CDR2 SMNVEV (reference sequence). The CDR3 runs to 13 residues.

The V gene is TRBV5-1, the J gene TRBJ2-5; 9 bases agree with TRBD1. The germline V gene encodes CDR1 SGHRS and CDR2 YFSETQ. With V trimmed by 4 bases and J by 4 bases, 5 bases remained unmatched. This CDR3 has 14 residues. CDR3 DNA sequence: TGCGCCAGCAGCCGGGACAGGGATCTAGAGACCCAGTACTTC. Amino acid sequence: CASSRDRDLETQYF.

This clone was seen a handful of times. The rearrangement joins TRBV4-2 to TRBJ1-1; perhaps TRBD1 as D (5 bases). V lost 4 bases and J 1 base, leaving 13 bases between the germline ends. CDR1 is LGHNA, CDR2 YNFKEQ, per germline. The CDR3 spans 15 residues. The CDR3 loop reads CASSLEKRGNTEAFF. For the CDR3, the DNA is TGTGCCAGCAGCCTGGAAAAAAGGGGGAACACTGAAGCTTTCTTT.

The chain is built from TRBV12-5 and TRBJ2-6; 8 bases are a match to TRBD1. Germline V gene sequence: CDR1 LGHNT, CDR2 FRNRAP. The CDR3 spans 18 residues. With V trimmed by 7 bases and J by 3 bases, 14 bases remained unmatched. As DNA, the CDR3 is TGTGCTAGTGCTAGAGACAGGGGACAGACGATTGGGGCCAACGTCCTGACTTTC. Translated: CASARDRGQTIGANVLTF.

The chain employs TRBV3-1 (or the pseudogene TRBV3-2) and TRBJ2-1; no firm D call. The CDR3 contains 16 residues. The germline CDR1 and CDR2 sequences are LGHDT and YNNKEL (reference sequence). Deletions cut 1 base from V and 0 bases from J, with 10 bases between. The CDR3 is CASSQGRWSSYNEQFF. CDR3 coding DNA: TGTGCCAGCAGCCAAGGCCGGTGGAGCTCCTACAATGAGCAGTTCTTC.

Here the CDR3 reads CAISDTTSSYEQYF. As DNA, the CDR3 is TGTGCCATCAGCGACACCACGAGCTCCTACGAGCAGTACTTC. J is TRBJ2-7 and V is TRBV10-3, with no clear D. The germline V and J ends were trimmed by 6 bases and 0 bases, with 12 bases remaining between them. The V gene's germline CDR1 is ENHRY and CDR2 SYGVKD. CDR3 length: 14 amino acids.

The V and J genes are TRBV6-5 and TRBJ1-1, with D possibly being TRBD1 (5 bases). The CDR3 spans 14 residues. With 4 bases removed from V and 2 bases from J, the gap between germline ends came to 11 bases. Germline CDR1 is MNHEY and CDR2 is SVGAGI. CDR3: CASSFTGVNTEAFF. CDR3 sequence (DNA): TGTGCCAGCAGTTTTACAGGAGTTAACACTGAAGCTTTCTTT.

The chain combines TRBV4-1 with TRBJ2-3; D gene unclear. CDR1 and CDR2 from the germline V gene are MGHRA and YSYEKL. V dropped 0 bases and J dropped 3 bases, with 10 bases sitting between them. The CDR3 contains 15 residues. The CDR3 spells CASSQDVMRTDTQYF. In DNA, the CDR3 is TGCGCCAGCAGCCAAGACGTGATGAGAACAGATACGCAGTATTTT.

The V and J genes are TRBV18 and TRBJ1-4, with TRBD1 as a possible D gene (6 bases). The V gene's germline CDR1 is KGHSH and CDR2 LQKENI. V was shortened by 4 bases and J by 6 bases, with 12 bases between the two germline ends. The CDR3 totals 14 residues. CDR3 nucleotide sequence: TGTGCCAGCTCACGGGGGCAGGGTGATGAAAAACTGTTTTTT. Amino acids: CASSRGQGDEKLFF.

V is TRBV11-2 and J is TRBJ2-3; D possibly corresponds to TRBD2 (6 bases). Trimming shortened V by 6 bases and J by 6 bases, and 13 bases separated the two germline ends. This CDR3 has 13 residues. Germline V gene data show CDR1 as SGHAT and CDR2 as FQNNGV. The CDR3 loop is CASRKLAVDTQYF. In DNA form, the CDR3 reads TGTGCCAGCAGAAAACTAGCTGTCGATACGCAGTATTTT.

This clone was seen once. CDR3 nucleotide sequence: TGTGCCAGCAGTTACGGCGGTAGCGGGAGCTACGAGCAGTACTTC. Translated, it gives CASSYGGSGSYEQYF. The rearrangement links TRBV6-5 to TRBJ2-7; 9 bases fit TRBD2. J lost 3 bases, V lost 2 bases, and 5 bases had no gene match. Germline-derived CDR1 and CDR2 are MNHEY and SVGAGI. This CDR3 comprises 15 residues.

V usage is TRBV5-4 and J usage is TRBJ2-7, with D possibly matching TRBD1 (5 bases). The CDR3 runs 14 residues. V was cut by 3 bases and J by 3 bases, with 13 bases left in between. Germline V gene lookup returns CDR1 SGHNT and CDR2 YYREEE (reference sequence). The CDR3 sequence is CASSSFGQGYEQYF. Written as DNA, the CDR3 is TGTGCCAGCAGCTCCTTCGGTCAGGGCTACGAGCAGTACTTC.

A note on this clone: Other DNA sequences of this sample code for an identical CDR3. The chain couples TRBV18 to TRBJ1-1; perhaps TRBD1 as D (5 bases). Germline assignment: CDR1 KGHSH and CDR2 LQKENI. Trimming took off 3 bases at V and 1 base at J, with 6 bases between the two ends. The CDR3 is 13 amino acids. CDR3 DNA: TGTGCCAGCTCACCGACAGAGAACACTGAAGCTTTCTTT. Its protein product is CASSPTENTEAFF.

The CDR3 loop reads CASSHQGYFDTQYF. The CDR3 region has the DNA TGTGCCAGCAGCCACCAGGGGTATTTCGATACGCAGTATTTT. This rearrangement joins TRBV6-5 to TRBJ2-3; maybe TRBD1 (6 bases). Deletions cut 6 bases from V and 6 bases from J, with 16 bases between. This CDR3 spans 14 amino acids. In germline, CDR1 is MNHEY, CDR2 SVGAGI.

The rearrangement links TRBV10-3 to TRBJ1-2, with D unresolved. Germline CDR1 reads ENHRY; CDR2 reads SYGVKD. The CDR3 consists of 14 residues. The ends were cut back, 3 bases at V and 4 bases at J, with 12 bases in the middle. The chain's CDR3 is CAISDNLSSYGYTF. CDR3 sequence (DNA): TGTGCCATCAGTGACAATCTGAGCTCCTATGGCTACACCTTC.

V gene TRBV5-4 combines with J gene TRBJ1-1; a possible D gene is TRBD1 (5 bases). The ends were cut back, 1 base at V and 2 bases at J, with 12 bases in the middle. The CDR3 runs 15 residues. Germline assignment: CDR1 SGHNT and CDR2 YYREEE (reference sequence). CDR3 nucleotides: TGTGCCAGCAGCTTGCCCAGTACAGGAAACACTGAAGCTTTCTTT. Its translation: CASSLPSTGNTEAFF.

CDR3 amino acids: CASSRGQGTTYEQYF. For the CDR3, the DNA is TGTGCCAGCAGCCGGGGACAGGGGACCACCTACGAGCAGTACTTC. The chain employs TRBV11-2 and TRBJ2-7; TRBD1 aligns across 10 bases. Trimming took 5 bases from V and 2 from J; bases not matched to a gene: 6. The germline CDR1 and CDR2 sequences are SGHAT and FQNNGV. The CDR3 consists of 15 residues.

The chain joins TRBV11-1 to TRBJ2-5; possible D gene TRBD2, 7 bases. Trimming pared 6 bases from V and 7 bases from J, leaving 21 bases between. The CDR3 loop spans 15 amino acids. The V gene's germline CDR1 is SGHAT and CDR2 FQDESV (reference sequence). CDR3 nucleotide sequence: TGTGCCAGCAGTCTAGGGGGGGTCCTAATGGCGACCCAGTACTTC. Translated: CASSLGGVLMATQYF.

V usage is TRBV4-2 and J usage is TRBJ2-2; 12 bases align to TRBD2. J was trimmed by 4 bases and V by 0 bases; bases with no gene match: 6. CDR1 and CDR2 from the germline V gene are LGHNA and YNFKEQ. The CDR3 loop spans 18 amino acids. In DNA, the CDR3 is TGTGCCAGCAGCCAAGAGACTAGCGGGGGACTGGTCACCGGGGAGCTGTTTTTT. This codes for CASSQETSGGLVTGELFF.

The rearrangement joins TRBV7-2 to TRBJ2-1, with 10 positions matching TRBD2. The CDR3 covers 16 residues. Looked up from germline, CDR1 is SGHTA and CDR2 is FQGNSA. J gave up 7 bases and V 5 bases, and 11 bases lay outside the gene matches. In DNA, the CDR3 is TGTGCCAGCAGCCCGGTGGGGACTAGCGATACGAATGAGCAGTTCTTC. Residues: CASSPVGTSDTNEQFF.

The chain joins TRBV28 to TRBJ2-2; D is possibly TRBD2 (6 bases). V dropped 5 bases and J dropped 7 bases, with 20 bases sitting between them. This CDR3 comprises 16 residues. Germline V gene lookup returns CDR1 MDHEN and CDR2 SYDVKM. CDR3 region: CASSLSGTGDFGELFF. In nucleotides, the CDR3 is TGTGCCAGCAGTCTCTCCGGGACCGGGGACTTCGGGGAGCTGTTTTTT.

The J gene is TRBJ1-2, the V gene TRBV30, with TRBD1 matching over 7 bases. The junction had 6 bases not matched to a gene; V was cut back by 2 bases and J by 3 bases. CDR1 GTSNPN and CDR2 SVGIG come from the germline V gene (reference sequence). The CDR3 has 14 amino acids. The CDR3 bases are TGTGCCTGGAGTCCAGGGGGTCAGGACTATGGCTACACCTTC. Residues: CAWSPGGQDYGYTF.

This clone has just one count. The chain combines TRBV6-2 or TRBV6-3 with TRBJ2-7; 7 bases line up with TRBD2. CDR3 length: 13 amino acids. CDR1 and CDR2 from the germline V gene are MNHEY and SVGEGT. V trimming: 5 bases; J trimming: 3 bases; junction bases outside the gene matches: 4. The CDR3 here is CASSQAGYYEQYF. The DNA of the CDR3 is TGTGCCAGCAGTCAAGCGGGGTACTACGAGCAGTACTTC.

This clone was seen more than once but under ten times. The V gene is TRBV28, the J gene TRBJ1-1; D is unclear. The CDR3 spans 14 residues. Trimming cost V 6 bases and J 5 bases, with 16 bases left between them. Germline V lookup: CDR1 MDHEN, CDR2 SYDVKM. CDR3 region: CASSPPITGTEAFF. The CDR3 bases are TGTGCCAGCAGCCCACCCATAACGGGAACTGAAGCTTTCTTT.

The chain recombines TRBV10-3 with TRBJ2-7, with D perhaps TRBD1 (5 bases). With 6 bases removed from V and 9 bases from J, the gap between germline ends came to 18 bases. CDR1 is ENHRY and CDR2 is SYGVKD in the germline V gene. This CDR3 spans 13 amino acids. CDR3 sequence (DNA): TGTGCCATCAGCAATGAGCAGGGAAATGGGCAGTACTTC. Translation gives CAISNEQGNGQYF.

The sample holds one count of this clone. This chain's CDR3 is CASNWGLETQYF. CDR3 in DNA: TGTGCCAGCAATTGGGGGCTGGAGACCCAGTACTTC. The chain joins TRBV3-1 (or the pseudogene TRBV3-2) to TRBJ2-5; the D gene is possibly TRBD1 (6 bases). Germline V lookup: CDR1 LGHDT, CDR2 YNNKEL (reference sequence). V was clipped by 7 bases and J by 5 bases, with 11 bases between them. This CDR3 region has 12 residues.

This sequence joins TRBV19 and TRBJ2-1; a possible D gene is TRBD1 (5 bases). Looked up from germline, CDR1 is LNHDA and CDR2 is SQIVND (reference sequence). The CDR3 runs to 16 residues. The ends were cut back, 3 bases at V and 0 bases at J, with 12 bases in the middle. The CDR3 loop reads CASSILGVSSYNEQFF. In DNA, the CDR3 is TGTGCCAGTAGTATCTTAGGGGTCAGCTCCTACAATGAGCAGTTCTTC.

The chain recombines TRBV6-2 or TRBV6-3 with TRBJ2-6, with 7 positions matching TRBD1. V lost 0 bases to trimming and J lost 0 bases; unmatched junction nucleotides: 5. CDR3 length equals 18 residues. Germline assignment: CDR1 MNHEY and CDR2 SVGEGT. CDR3 in DNA: TGTGCCAGCAGTTACTCGTCGGGACAGTTCTCTGGGGCCAACGTCCTGACTTTC. Its protein product is CASSYSSGQFSGANVLTF.